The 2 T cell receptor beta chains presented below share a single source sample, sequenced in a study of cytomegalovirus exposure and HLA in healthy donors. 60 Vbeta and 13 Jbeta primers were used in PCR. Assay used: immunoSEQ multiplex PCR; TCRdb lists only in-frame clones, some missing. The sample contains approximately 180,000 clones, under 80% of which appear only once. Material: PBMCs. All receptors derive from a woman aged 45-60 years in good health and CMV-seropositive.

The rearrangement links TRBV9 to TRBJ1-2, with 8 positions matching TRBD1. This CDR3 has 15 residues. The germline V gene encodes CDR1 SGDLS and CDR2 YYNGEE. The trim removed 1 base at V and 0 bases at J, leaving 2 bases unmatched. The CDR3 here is CASSVSGGPNYGYTF. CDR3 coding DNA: TGTGCCAGCAGCGTATCAGGGGGCCCTAACTATGGCTACACCTTC.

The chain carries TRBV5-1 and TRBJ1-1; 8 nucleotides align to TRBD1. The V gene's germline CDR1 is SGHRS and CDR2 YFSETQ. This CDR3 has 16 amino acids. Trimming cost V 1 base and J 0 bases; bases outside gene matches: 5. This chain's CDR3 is CASSLQPGGLNTEAFF. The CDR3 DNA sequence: TGCGCCAGCAGCTTGCAACCAGGGGGCTTGAACACTGAAGCTTTCTTT.